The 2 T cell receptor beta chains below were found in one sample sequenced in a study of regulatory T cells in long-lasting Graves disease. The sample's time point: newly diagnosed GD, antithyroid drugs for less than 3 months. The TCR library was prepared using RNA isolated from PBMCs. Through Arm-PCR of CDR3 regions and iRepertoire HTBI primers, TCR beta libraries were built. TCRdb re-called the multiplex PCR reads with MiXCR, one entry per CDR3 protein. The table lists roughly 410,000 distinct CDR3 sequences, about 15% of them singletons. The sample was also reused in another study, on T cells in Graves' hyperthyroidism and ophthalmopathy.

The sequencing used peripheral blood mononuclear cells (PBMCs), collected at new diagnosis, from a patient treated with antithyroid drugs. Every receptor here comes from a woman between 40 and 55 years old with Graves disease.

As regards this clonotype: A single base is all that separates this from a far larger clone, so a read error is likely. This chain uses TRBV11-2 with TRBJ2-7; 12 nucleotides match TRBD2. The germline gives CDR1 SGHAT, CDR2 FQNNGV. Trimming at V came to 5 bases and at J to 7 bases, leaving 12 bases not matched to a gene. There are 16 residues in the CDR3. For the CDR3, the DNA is TGTGCCAGCAGCCCTTCCCCCTCTAGCGGGAGGGGTGAGCAGTACTTC. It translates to CASSPSPSSGRGEQYF.

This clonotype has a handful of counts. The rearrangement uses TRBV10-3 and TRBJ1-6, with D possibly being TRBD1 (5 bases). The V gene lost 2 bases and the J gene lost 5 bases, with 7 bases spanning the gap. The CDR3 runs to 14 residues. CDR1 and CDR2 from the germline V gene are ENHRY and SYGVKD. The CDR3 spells CAISEDSDNSPLHF. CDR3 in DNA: TGTGCCATCAGTGAGGACAGTGATAATTCACCCCTCCACTTT.